This TCR beta chain was observed in a study of PD-1 blockade in classical Hodgkin lymphoma. On the study more broadly: Patients were infused with nivolumab 3 mg/kg every 2 weeks. Study results and limitations: Patients who began taking nivolumab under 1 year after ASCT were left out. Newly diagnosed patients were reported to start with lower TCR diversity than healthy donors.

The CDR3 has 13 amino acids. V lost 4 bases to trimming and J lost 5 bases, with 11 bases between them. Germline V gene lookup returns CDR1 MNHEY and CDR2 SMNVEV (reference sequence). This clone was observed a handful of times. As yet, its antigen is unknown. Repertoires were generated with immunoSEQ multiplex PCR, while TCRdb's copy carries only in-frame clones and drops some. Here the sample spans over 50,000 clones, roughly nine tenths being singletons. Time point specified: cycle 4 day 1 (C4D1), after 6 weeks of nivolumab. All trial patients relapsed after autologous stem cell transplantation. This sequence was found in a human donor with classical Hodgkin lymphoma. This chain uses TRBV27 with TRBJ1-1, with a possible D match to TRBD1 (5 bases). This sample comprised peripheral blood mononuclear cells (PBMCs), obtained before the fourth cycle of nivolumab. As DNA, the CDR3 is TGTGCCAGCAGTTGGGGTGGGGGTACTGAAGCTTTCTTT. Its protein is CASSWGGGTEAFF.